The 3 T cell receptor beta chains presented below share a single source sample, sequenced in a study of long-term antiretroviral therapy in people with HIV. An immunoSEQ assay, version v3.0, was performed at survey level. Using immunoSEQ multiplex PCR, the repertoire was profiled, and TCRdb retains in-frame clones only, with some absent. Of some 30,000 clones in the sample, 70% to 90% were seen once. Sequencing used unsorted PBMCs, obtained 1.1 years after starting antiretroviral therapy. These receptors all stem from a young man with HIV.

This chain joins TRBV30 and TRBJ2-3, with D possibly TRBD2 on 6 matching bases. Between the trimmed V and J ends, which lost 1 base and 4 bases, there was a span of 9 bases. CDR3 length equals 13 residues. Germline assignment: CDR1 GTSNPN and CDR2 SVGIG (reference sequence). CDR3 sequence reads: CAWSAGSPDTQYF. In DNA, the CDR3 is TGTGCCTGGAGTGCCGGGAGCCCAGATACGCAGTATTTT.

The chain joins TRBV19 to TRBJ1-2; D not resolved. The germline V gene encodes CDR1 LNHDA and CDR2 SQIVND (reference sequence). The CDR3 sequence is 12 residues long. V lost 2 bases to trimming and J lost 4 bases, with 5 bases between them. CDR3 DNA: TGTGCCAGTAGTATACTCGGCTATGGCTACACCTTC. This sequence encodes CASSILGYGYTF.

The chain couples TRBV18 to TRBJ2-7, with D possibly being TRBD1 (6 bases). V was trimmed by 1 base and J by 0 bases, leaving 7 bases between them. This CDR3 has 14 amino acids. Per the germline V gene, CDR1 is KGHSH and CDR2 is LQKENI. CDR3 sequence: CASSPLDSSYEQYF. In DNA form, the CDR3 reads TGTGCCAGCTCACCACTGGACAGCTCCTACGAGCAGTACTTC.